This T cell receptor beta chain came from a study of blood T cells in healthy people across ages. Combining a sample-barcoded 5' primer with a J-beta primer mix, a second PCR ran for roughly 6 to 11 cycles. TCRdb re-derived calls from the 5' RACE reads in MiXCR, one entry per CDR3 protein. The table records about 800,000 distinct CDR3 sequences, nearly 60% of them present only once. Remarks on this clonotype: What it binds is not known.

This CDR3 comprises 13 residues. CDR1 is SGHTA and CDR2 is FQGNSA in the germline V gene. The V segment lost 6 bases and the J segment 5 bases; nucleotides outside the gene matches: 5. General observations from the study: Older age went with lower TCR beta diversity per million T cells, in a roughly linear way.

The sequencing input was blood. The rearrangement links TRBV7-2 to TRBJ1-2, with 8 bases matching TRBD1. The sequence was obtained from a man aged 25 to 40 in good health. The DNA for the CDR3 is TGTGCCAGCAGGTCTGACAGGGGATATGGCTACACCTTC. It codes for CASRSDRGYGYTF.